The 29 T cell receptor beta chains in this list originate from one sample, sequenced in a study of T cell responses to AZD1222 COVID-19 vaccine listed by TCRdb under 2021. Library generation was performed with the immunoSEQ multiplex PCR assay. In TCRdb, the immuneACCESS table is reduced to in-frame sequences with V and J assigned. These tables do not hold every clone; where another copy was compared, an unresolved V gene accounts for under half, and the others remain unexplained. The sample table contains roughly 180,000 clones; only one count was recorded for about nine tenths of them. Roughly 1.9% of the sample lies in the top ten. Sample time point, as interpreted from the label and publication: about 28 days (+/-7) after the second vaccine dose. The specimen was peripheral blood, collected 28 days after the second AZD1222 dose. These receptors were obtained from an adult who received the AZD1222 COVID-19 vaccine.

This clone came up once. V is TRBV3-1 (or the pseudogene TRBV3-2) and J is TRBJ1-5; D call uncertain. The germline gives CDR1 LGHDT, CDR2 YNNKEL (reference sequence). V was pared by 2 bases and J by 2 bases, with 4 bases between. The CDR3 consists of 13 residues. As DNA, the CDR3 is TGTGCCAGCAGCCAAACTCGCAATCAGCCCCAGCATTTT. Encoded protein: CASSQTRNQPQHF.

This chain's CDR3 is CASSYSYGRFNNEQFF. CDR3 sequence (DNA): TGTGCCAGCAGTTACTCATACGGGAGGTTTAACAATGAGCAGTTCTTC. The chain employs TRBV6-5 and TRBJ2-1, with 7 bases fitting TRBD2. Germline CDR1 is MNHEY and CDR2 is SVGAGI. The CDR3 is made up of 16 amino acids. V dropped 0 bases and J dropped 5; count of bases not matched to a gene: 7.

The rearrangement links TRBV25-1 to TRBJ1-6; D is undetermined. The V gene's germline CDR1 is MGHDK and CDR2 SYGVNS. V dropped 7 bases and J dropped 2 bases, with 6 bases sitting between them. The CDR3 spans 13 residues. CDR3 nucleotides: TGTGCCAGCAAACAGACCTATAATTCACCCCTCCACTTT. Translated, it gives CASKQTYNSPLHF.

The CDR3 protein is CACNKNEQFF. DNA of the CDR3: TGTGCCTGCAACAAGAACGAGCAGTTCTTC. The genes are TRBV27 and TRBJ2-1; no clear D gene. This CDR3 spans 10 amino acids. Germline CDR1 is MNHEY and CDR2 is SMNVEV (reference sequence). V lost 11 bases to trimming and J lost 10 bases, with 12 bases between them.

V and J are TRBV30 and TRBJ2-3; TRBD2 matches 16 bases. V was clipped by 5 bases and J by 0 bases; unmatched bases: 5. The length of the CDR3 is 17 residues. The germline gives CDR1 GTSNPN, CDR2 SVGIG (reference sequence). The CDR3 spells CAWGGTSGRASTDTQYF. Here the CDR3 DNA reads TGTGCCTGGGGGGGGACTAGCGGGAGGGCGAGCACAGATACGCAGTATTTT.

The V gene is TRBV6-2 or TRBV6-3, the J gene TRBJ1-2; 7 bases map to TRBD1. J gave up 12 bases and V 5 bases, and 12 bases lay outside the gene matches. CDR3 length: 13 residues. Per the germline V gene, CDR1 is MNHEY and CDR2 is SVGEGT. DNA of the CDR3: TGTGCCAGCAGTCGTCGGGACAGACCTTCCGACACCTTC. This sequence encodes CASSRRDRPSDTF.

The V and J genes are TRBV18 and TRBJ2-7; D remains ambiguous. The CDR3 length is 12 residues. Germline CDR1 KGHSH, CDR2 LQKENI. Trimming removed 6 bases at V and 4 bases at J, with 10 bases between. DNA for the CDR3: TGTGCCAGCTCGCAAGCAGGTTACGAGCAGTACTTC. Residues: CASSQAGYEQYF.

The chain employs TRBV10-3 and TRBJ2-7; TRBD1 aligns across 9 bases. Trimming removed 1 base from V and 6 bases from J; junction bases left unmatched: 4. This CDR3 spans 14 amino acids. Per germline, CDR1 ENHRY and CDR2 SYGVKD. The CDR3 loop is CAISELGQGGEQYF. The DNA for the CDR3 is TGTGCCATCAGTGAGTTGGGACAGGGAGGCGAGCAGTACTTC.

The chain employs TRBV27 and TRBJ2-7; tentatively, D is TRBD1 (6 bases). Trimming took off 4 bases at V and 6 bases at J, with 13 bases between the two ends. From germline, CDR1 is MNHEY and CDR2 SMNVEV (reference sequence). CDR3 length equals 13 residues. CDR3 sequence: CASSYLTGSEQYF. CDR3 in DNA: TGTGCCAGCAGTTATCTCACAGGGTCCGAGCAGTACTTC.

The table lists this clone with a few counts. The chain has TRBV3-1 (or the pseudogene TRBV3-2) and TRBJ1-5; possibly TRBD1 for D (5 bases). V was clipped by 4 bases and J by 5 bases, with 9 bases between them. Germline CDR1 and CDR2: LGHDT and YNNKEL (reference sequence). The CDR3 totals 13 residues. The CDR3 sequence: CASSPGDYQPQHF. The CDR3 DNA follows: TGTGCCAGCAGCCCGGGGGATTATCAGCCCCAGCATTTT.

V and J are TRBV4-1 and TRBJ2-5; D unclear. CDR3 length: 14 residues. Germline lookup yields CDR1 MGHRA and CDR2 YSYEKL. The ends were cut back, 1 base at V and 3 bases at J, with 9 bases in the middle. The CDR3 nucleotides are TGCGCCAGCAGCCAAGTACTGATCGAAGAGACCCAGTACTTC. Its translation: CASSQVLIEETQYF.

The genes are TRBV29-1 and TRBJ2-7; 8 nucleotides agree with TRBD2. The J segment lost 0 bases and the V segment lost 7 bases, leaving 5 bases of the junction unmatched. The CDR3 is 13 amino acids. Germline V gives CDR1 SQVTM, CDR2 ANQGSEA. The CDR3: CSATGGVSYEQYF. DNA of the CDR3: TGCAGCGCCACGGGGGGGGTCTCCTACGAGCAGTACTTC.

V gene TRBV23-1 combines with J gene TRBJ2-3; 9 nucleotides line up with TRBD2. TRBV23-1 is flagged as an ORF with uncertain function. This CDR3 has 17 amino acids. Unmatched junction bases numbered 10, after V lost 3 bases and J lost 3 bases. The DNA for the CDR3 is TGCGCCAGCAGTCAGACGCCCATTGCGGGGGGGACAGATACGCAGTATTTT. It codes for CASSQTPIAGGTDTQYF.

This chain joins TRBV7-9 and TRBJ2-3; 8 bases fit TRBD1. The junction had 1 base not matched to a gene; V was cut back by 1 base and J by 1 base. Germline V gene sequence: CDR1 SEHNR, CDR2 FQNEAQ (reference sequence). CDR3 length: 15 residues. In DNA, the CDR3 is TGTGCCAGCAGCTTAGGGACAGGGCGCACAGATACGCAGTATTTT. Translating gives CASSLGTGRTDTQYF. The whole variable domain, filled in from reference TRBV7-9 and TRBJ2-3, reads DTGVSQNPRHKITKRGQNVTFRCDPISEHNRLYWYRQTLGQGPEFLTYFQNEAQLEKSRLLSDRFSAERPKGSFSTLEIQRTEQGDSAMYLCASSLGTGRTDTQYFGPGTRLTVL.

The chain has TRBV30 and TRBJ1-6, with 7 nucleotides matching TRBD1. This CDR3 region has 15 residues. Looked up from germline, CDR1 is GTSNPN and CDR2 is SVGIG (reference sequence). The V gene end was trimmed by 3 bases and the J gene end by 6 bases; junction bases not matched to a gene: 8. The CDR3 loop reads CAWSPGTGVNSPLHF. CDR3 sequence (DNA): TGTGCCTGGAGCCCGGGAACAGGGGTTAATTCACCCCTCCACTTT.

The J gene is TRBJ2-1, the V gene TRBV7-2; weak D call: TRBD2 (7 bases). V gave up 3 bases and J gave up 4 bases, with 10 bases separating them. The V gene's germline CDR1 is SGHTA and CDR2 FQGNSA. This CDR3 is 14 amino acids long. The CDR3 spells CASSLGGLYNEQFF. The CDR3, as DNA: TGTGCCAGCAGCTTGGGGGGGCTTTACAATGAGCAGTTCTTC.

The rearrangement joins TRBV24-1 to TRBJ2-2; 7 bases align to TRBD1. The CDR3 covers 17 residues. Trimming took 3 bases from V and 0 from J; bases not matched to a gene: 6. The germline CDR1 and CDR2 sequences are KGHDR and SFDVKD. For the CDR3, the DNA is TGTGCCACCAGTGATCCTACACAGGGGCCGAACACCGGGGAGCTGTTTTTT. Amino acid sequence: CATSDPTQGPNTGELFF.

This chain joins TRBV10-1 and TRBJ2-3; a possible D gene is TRBD1 (6 bases). The germline V and J ends were trimmed by 0 bases and 2 bases, with 9 bases remaining between them. Germline CDR1 reads WNHNN; CDR2 reads SYGVQD (reference sequence). The length of the CDR3 is 15 residues. The DNA for the CDR3 is TGCGCCAGCAGTGAGTCCAGGGGCAACACAGATACGCAGTATTTT. Protein sequence: CASSESRGNTDTQYF.

The genes are TRBV5-1 and TRBJ2-7; D call uncertain. Trimming took 4 bases from V and 0 from J, leaving 5 bases between them. Germline-derived CDR1 and CDR2 are SGHRS and YFSETQ. The CDR3 consists of 12 residues. As DNA, the CDR3 is TGCGCCAGCAGCCAGAGCTCCTACGAGCAGTACTTC. Translation: CASSQSSYEQYF.

This chain joins TRBV30 and TRBJ2-1, with TRBD1 as a possible D gene (5 bases). Per germline, CDR1 GTSNPN and CDR2 SVGIG (reference sequence). The CDR3 contains 16 residues. V shed 1 base and J shed 4 bases, with 17 bases lying between them. CDR3 DNA sequence: TGTGCCTGGAGTGGATGGGGCCCAAAACAGTACAATGAGCAGTTCTTC. Translating gives CAWSGWGPKQYNEQFF.

This chain uses TRBV6-2 or TRBV6-3 with TRBJ2-3, with TRBD2 matching over 8 bases. The germline V gene has CDR1 MNHEY and CDR2 SVGEGT. V was pared by 5 bases and J by 4 bases, with 17 bases of the junction left unmatched. The CDR3 has 18 residues. The CDR3 sequence is CASSQPASLAGGPDTQYF. Written as DNA, the CDR3 is TGTGCCAGCAGTCAACCCGCTAGTCTGGCGGGAGGTCCAGATACGCAGTATTTT.

This rearrangement joins TRBV3-1 (or the pseudogene TRBV3-2) to TRBJ2-7, with D hard to call. In germline, CDR1 is LGHDT, CDR2 YNNKEL (reference sequence). This CDR3 is built from 14 residues. V was trimmed by 1 base and J by 6 bases, leaving 13 bases between them. The CDR3 spells CASSQALGGLEQYF. CDR3 nucleotide sequence: TGTGCCAGCAGCCAAGCATTGGGCGGTCTCGAGCAGTACTTC.

The rearrangement links TRBV24-1 to TRBJ1-1, with TRBD1 identical over 7 bases. The germline V gene encodes CDR1 KGHDR and CDR2 SFDVKD. The CDR3 spans 14 residues. Germline trimming cut 7 bases from V and 3 bases from J; bases unmatched to any gene: 7. The CDR3 bases are TGTGCCACCAGGCCAGGGGGGCGAGACACTGAAGCTTTCTTT. It is translated as CATRPGGRDTEAFF.

The gene calls are TRBV6-1 and TRBJ1-3; no definite D call. The V and J ends lost 0 bases and 1 base respectively, with 10 bases between them. Looked up from germline, CDR1 is MNHNS and CDR2 is SASEGT. The CDR3 is made up of 16 amino acids. Here the CDR3 DNA reads TGTGCCAGCAGTGAAGCCCTCTCGGGGTCTGGAAACACCATATATTTT. Protein: CASSEALSGSGNTIYF.

The CDR3 protein is CASSQVPLLPGIQETQYF. CDR3 DNA sequence: TGCGCCAGCAGCCAAGTTCCCCTACTCCCGGGGATTCAAGAGACCCAGTACTTC. The rearrangement uses TRBV4-1 and TRBJ2-5; D is perhaps TRBD2 (5 bases). Germline V lookup: CDR1 MGHRA, CDR2 YSYEKL. V lost 1 base and J 2 bases, leaving 20 bases between the germline ends. The CDR3 runs 18 residues.

The V call is TRBV5-1, the J call TRBJ2-5; 11 nucleotides line up with TRBD1. The V gene's germline CDR1 is SGHRS and CDR2 YFSETQ. The length of the CDR3 is 16 residues. V trimming: 4 bases; J trimming: 4 bases; junction bases outside the gene matches: 9. CDR3 in amino acids: CASSISPGQGGETQYF. DNA for the CDR3: TGCGCCAGCAGCATAAGCCCGGGACAGGGGGGAGAGACCCAGTACTTC.

The gene calls are TRBV25-1 and TRBJ1-4; a possible D gene is TRBD1 (5 bases). This CDR3 is 18 amino acids long. Germline lookup yields CDR1 MGHDK and CDR2 SYGVNS. The germline V and J ends were trimmed by 8 bases and 8 bases, with 30 bases remaining between them. Here the CDR3 DNA reads TGTGCCAGCTCAACACAGGAGTATGGGGGTGAGGCGGAAGAAAAACTGTTTTTT. Protein sequence: CASSTQEYGGEAEEKLFF.

Regarding this clone: Other DNA sequences in the same sample also yield this CDR3. The chain joins TRBV7-8 to TRBJ2-1, with 9 bases identical to TRBD1. Per the germline V gene, CDR1 is SGHVS and CDR2 is FQNEAQ. The trim removed 0 bases at V and 5 bases at J, leaving 2 bases unmatched. The CDR3 extends over 15 amino acids. This CDR3 reads CASSLAGTGNNEQFF. The CDR3 DNA follows: TGTGCCAGCAGCTTAGCCGGGACAGGGAACAATGAGCAGTTCTTC.

The chain uses TRBV3-1 (or the pseudogene TRBV3-2) and TRBJ1-2; a weak D match, TRBD1 (5 bases). Per the germline V gene, CDR1 is LGHDT and CDR2 is YNNKEL (reference sequence). V dropped 0 bases and J dropped 8 bases, with 13 bases sitting between them. CDR3 size: 14 residues. CDR3 in amino acids: CASSQDLRGTGYTF. Here the CDR3 DNA reads TGTGCCAGCAGCCAAGATCTCAGAGGGACCGGCTACACCTTC.